This TCR beta chain comes out of a study of blood T cell repertoires in COVID-19. The protocol was immunoSEQ multiplex PCR, while the TCRdb copy is restricted to in-frame clones and leaves out a portion. The table records approximately 400,000 clones, roughly nine tenths of them present only once. CDR1 is MNHEY, CDR2 SMNVEV, per germline (reference sequence). The CDR3 runs to 16 residues. V was clipped by 0 bases and J by 7 bases; unmatched bases: 7. This receptor was identified in a woman between 40 and 50 years old who had been exposed to COVID-19. Sample: PBMCs or T cells enriched from blood (not recorded which). The chain joins TRBV27 to TRBJ1-4; TRBD1 agrees at 8 bases. CDR3 region: CASSLSRPGQGEKLFF. The CDR3 DNA reads as TGTGCCAGCAGTTTATCGAGGCCTGGACAGGGTGAAAAACTGTTTTTT.